The 28 T cell receptor beta chains reported below all come from one sample, sequenced in a study of identical twins. TCRdb analysed the 5' RACE reads with MiXCR anew, one entry per CDR3 protein. The data contain roughly 230,000 distinct CDR3 sequences, about 8% of them singletons. These data were likewise used in another study, on yellow fever vaccine responses in identical twins.

Sequenced sample: CD8+ T cells sorted from blood. The receptors come from a woman aged 18-29 years in good health.

The sample holds many counts of this clonotype. The genes are TRBV12-3 or TRBV12-4 and TRBJ2-1; TRBD1 is a possible D gene (6 bases). The CDR3 has 13 amino acids. Trimming left V 8 bases short and J 2 bases short, with 10 bases between. The CDR3 loop is CASVDRAYNEQFF. CDR3 bases: TGTGCCAGCGTGGACAGAGCCTACAATGAGCAGTTCTTC.

This clonotype was observed a few times. The gene calls are TRBV11-2 and TRBJ2-2; D unclear. This CDR3 contains 16 residues. Looked up from germline, CDR1 is SGHAT and CDR2 is FQNNGV. V shed 5 bases and J shed 8 bases, with 21 bases lying between them. The CDR3 sequence: CASSEAGLLSGGELFF. CDR3 nucleotides: TGTGCCAGCAGCGAGGCCGGTCTTTTGTCTGGTGGGGAGCTGTTTTTT.

The chain couples TRBV4-1 to TRBJ2-7; D unresolved. CDR1 is MGHRA and CDR2 is YSYEKL in the germline V gene. The CDR3 contains 14 residues. Trimming took 0 bases from V and 1 from J, leaving 7 bases between them. CDR3 protein: CASSQDSYSYEQYF. DNA of the CDR3: TGCGCCAGCAGCCAAGACTCCTATTCCTACGAGCAGTACTTC.

CDR3 DNA: TGTGCCAGCAGCTCCGGGACTAGCGTTTACGAGCAGTACTTC. Amino acid sequence: CASSSGTSVYEQYF. The chain links TRBV7-9 to TRBJ2-7; TRBD2 agrees at 10 bases. The germline V gene encodes CDR1 SEHNR and CDR2 FQNEAQ (reference sequence). The CDR3 loop spans 14 amino acids. The trim removed 4 bases at V and 4 bases at J, leaving 4 bases unmatched.

V and J are TRBV7-9 and TRBJ2-7; 9 nucleotides line up with TRBD2. The CDR3 contains 13 residues. Germline V gives CDR1 SEHNR, CDR2 FQNEAQ (reference sequence). Trimming removed 5 bases from V and 6 bases from J; junction bases left unmatched: 5. The CDR3 protein is CASSPREGPEQYF. CDR3 in DNA: TGTGCCAGCAGCCCGCGGGAGGGCCCCGAGCAGTACTTC. Using reference TRBV7-9 and TRBJ2-7 for the parts outside the CDR3, the full variable domain is DTGVSQNPRHKITKRGQNVTFRCDPISEHNRLYWYRQTLGQGPEFLTYFQNEAQLEKSRLLSDRFSAERPKGSFSTLEIQRTEQGDSAMYLCASSPREGPEQYFGPGTRLTVT.

This clonotype was picked up a small number of times. The chain has TRBV27 and TRBJ2-2, with 7 bases identical to TRBD2. The CDR3 contains 14 residues. Trimming took 6 bases from V and 3 from J; bases not matched to a gene: 4. CDR1 and CDR2 from the germline V gene are MNHEY and SMNVEV (reference sequence). In DNA form, the CDR3 reads TGTGCCAGCAGCTGGGGGGGTGACACCGGGGAGCTGTTTTTT. Protein: CASSWGGDTGELFF.

Many counts were recorded for this clonotype. V is TRBV4-3 and J is TRBJ2-1; 11 bases match TRBD2. J was trimmed by 5 bases and V by 3 bases; bases with no gene match: 3. This CDR3 is 15 amino acids long. Germline values: CDR1 LGHNA, CDR2 YSLEER. Here the CDR3 reads CASSHTSGRNNEQFF. The CDR3 DNA follows: TGCGCCAGCAGCCATACTAGCGGGAGAAACAATGAGCAGTTCTTC.

This clonotype was detected many times. V gene TRBV7-9 combines with J gene TRBJ1-5; the D is unclear. Germline V gene data show CDR1 as SEHNR and CDR2 as FQNEAQ (reference sequence). V was trimmed by 6 bases and J by 0 bases, leaving 9 bases between them. This CDR3 has 14 residues. DNA for the CDR3: TGTGCCAGCAGTCCCGAAAATAGCAATCAGCCCCAGCATTTT. As protein: CASSPENSNQPQHF.

This clonotype came up a few times. The chain employs TRBV10-2 and TRBJ2-1; D ambiguous. The germline CDR1 and CDR2 sequences are WSHSY and SAAADI. The CDR3 consists of 12 residues. V was trimmed by 8 bases and J by 9 bases, leaving 14 bases between them. CDR3 loop: CASGPVEREQFF. The DNA of the CDR3 is TGCGCCAGCGGGCCCGTAGAACGTGAGCAGTTCTTC.

The table lists this clonotype with a few counts. V and J are TRBV12-3 or TRBV12-4 and TRBJ1-2, with D possibly being TRBD1 (5 bases). Trimming removed 9 bases at V and 5 bases at J, with 19 bases between. The CDR3 covers 14 residues. CDR3 coding DNA: TGTGCCAGTACCCGGGACGTAAGTCCATATGGCTACACCTTC. Encoded protein: CASTRDVSPYGYTF.

V is TRBV20-1 and J is TRBJ1-1; D is undetermined. The V end lost 0 bases, the J end lost 1 base, and 6 bases lay between the germline ends. This CDR3 contains 13 residues. The germline V gene has CDR1 DFQATT and CDR2 SNEGSKA (reference sequence). The DNA for the CDR3 is TGCAGTGCTAGAGAAAAGTCGAACACTGAAGCTTTCTTT. As protein: CSAREKSNTEAFF.

This clonotype was counted at least ten times. CDR3 protein: CASSPLEGTDYNEQFF. The DNA for the CDR3 is TGTGCCAGCAGCCCGCTGGAAGGGACCGACTACAATGAGCAGTTCTTC. This chain uses TRBV7-8 with TRBJ2-1, with D perhaps TRBD1 or TRBD2 (5 bases each). The CDR3 consists of 16 residues. V lost 5 bases and J 3 bases, leaving 17 bases between the germline ends. Germline assignment: CDR1 SGHVS and CDR2 FQNEAQ.

This clonotype was detected many times. CDR3 sequence reads: CASSAEQGWGQETQYF. CDR3 DNA sequence: TGTGCCAGCAGTGCTGAACAGGGTTGGGGGCAAGAGACCCAGTACTTC. The rearrangement joins TRBV28 to TRBJ2-5; D is perhaps TRBD1 (6 bases). The CDR3 extends over 16 amino acids. Trimming shortened V by 5 bases and J by 2 bases, and 18 bases separated the two germline ends. The germline CDR1 and CDR2 sequences are MDHEN and SYDVKM.

This clonotype was seen repeatedly, ten times or more. The rearrangement uses TRBV12-3 or TRBV12-4 and TRBJ2-3, with 12 positions matching TRBD2. CDR3 size: 15 residues. V lost 4 bases, J lost 1 base, and 0 bases stayed unmatched. CDR3 residues: CASSSSGGGTDTQYF. The CDR3 coding sequence is TGTGCCAGCAGTTCTAGCGGGGGGGGCACAGATACGCAGTATTTT.

This rearrangement joins TRBV9 to TRBJ2-2, with 8 bases fitting TRBD2. The V gene's germline CDR1 is SGDLS and CDR2 YYNGEE. CDR3 length equals 15 residues. V shed 0 bases and J 7 bases; nucleotides not matched to a gene: 5. DNA of the CDR3: TGTGCCAGCAGCGTAGGTGCGGGAGGAATCGGGGAGCTGTTTTTT. Translating gives CASSVGAGGIGELFF.

The rearrangement uses TRBV14 and TRBJ1-5, with D tentatively TRBD1 (6 bases). The germline gives CDR1 SGHDN, CDR2 FVKESK. This CDR3 has 16 amino acids. The V end was cut by 0 bases, the J end by 5 bases, with 14 bases between. The CDR3 DNA sequence: TGTGCCAGCAGCCAAGATAAGGGGACAAAAGATCAGCCCCAGCATTTT. Its protein is CASSQDKGTKDQPQHF.

In this sample, this clonotype turned up many times. The chain recombines TRBV20-1 with TRBJ2-1; D is undetermined. This CDR3 comprises 16 residues. V lost 1 base and J 0 bases, leaving 13 bases between the germline ends. CDR1 DFQATT and CDR2 SNEGSKA come from the germline V gene (reference sequence). CDR3 region: CSARGAGMSSYNEQFF. CDR3 coding DNA: TGCAGTGCTAGAGGGGCAGGTATGAGCTCCTACAATGAGCAGTTCTTC.

J is TRBJ2-7 and V is TRBV6-5, with TRBD1 as a possible D gene (5 bases). In germline, CDR1 is MNHEY, CDR2 SVGAGI. This CDR3 is built from 15 residues. The V end lost 0 bases, the J end lost 0 bases, and 9 bases lay between the germline ends. The CDR3 sequence is CASSYSSGNSYEQYF. The CDR3 coding sequence is TGTGCCAGCAGTTACTCCTCAGGGAACTCCTACGAGCAGTACTTC.

This clonotype was counted many times. The chain links TRBV29-1 to TRBJ2-3; 11 positions match TRBD2. Trimming took 6 bases from V and 2 from J; bases not matched to a gene: 4. The CDR3 has 14 amino acids. Germline V CDR1 and CDR2: SQVTM, ANQGSEA. CDR3 sequence: CSVVAGGNTDTQYF. Written as DNA, the CDR3 is TGCAGCGTAGTAGCGGGGGGGAACACAGATACGCAGTATTTT.

This clonotype occurred many times. The chain recombines TRBV2 with TRBJ2-2; a weak D match, TRBD2 (6 bases). CDR3 size: 16 residues. Deletions cut 6 bases from V and 3 bases from J, with 17 bases between. CDR1 is SNHLY and CDR2 is FYNNEI in the germline V gene. This CDR3 reads CASRTWVADDTGELFF. The CDR3, as DNA: TGTGCCAGCAGGACCTGGGTAGCGGATGACACCGGGGAGCTGTTTTTT.

This clonotype was seen a few times. The chain joins TRBV21-1 to TRBJ2-2; TRBD2 is the table's D call, not checked against the DNA. TRBV21-1 is deemed a pseudogene. This CDR3 spans 19 amino acids. The CDR3 region is CASSKGTSGRDHRAGELFF. Here the CDR3 DNA reads TGTGCCAGCAGCAAGGGGACTAGCGGGAGGGACCACCGGGCCGGGGAGCTGTTTTTT.

Many counts were recorded for this clonotype. The genes are TRBV11-2 and TRBJ2-5; no reliable D call. V was clipped by 1 base and J by 0 bases, with 9 bases between them. The CDR3 is 15 amino acids. The germline V gene has CDR1 SGHAT and CDR2 FQNNGV. CDR3 DNA sequence: TGTGCCAGCAGCTTAGTGACACTATACCAAGAGACCCAGTACTTC. It specifies CASSLVTLYQETQYF. Full variable domain (missing parts from reference TRBV11-2 and TRBJ2-5): EAGVAQSPRYKIIEKRQSVAFWCNPISGHATLYWYQQILGQGPKLLIQFQNNGVVDDSQLPKDRFSAERLKGVDSTLKIQPAKLEDSAVYLCASSLVTLYQETQYFGPGTRLLVL.

This clonotype has at least ten counts. The chain is built from TRBV12-3 or TRBV12-4 and TRBJ2-7; perhaps TRBD1 as D (5 bases). This CDR3 region has 15 residues. V shed 5 bases and J shed 4 bases, with 18 bases lying between them. CDR3 nucleotide sequence: TGTGCCAGCAGTCAAAGACAGATATGGAGATACGAGCAGTACTTC. Residues: CASSQRQIWRYEQYF.

This clonotype was found many times. The chain combines TRBV29-1 with TRBJ2-1; D gene uncertain. Trimming stripped 4 bases from V and 7 bases from J, with 11 bases between. The CDR3 is 12 residues long. Per the germline V gene, CDR1 is SQVTM and CDR2 is ANQGSEA. This CDR3 is CSVGVSSNEQFF. CDR3 sequence (DNA): TGCAGCGTTGGGGTTAGCAGTAATGAGCAGTTCTTC.

This chain links TRBV7-9 with TRBJ2-5; the D gene could be TRBD1 or TRBD2 (6 bases each). CDR1 SEHNR and CDR2 FQNEAQ come from the germline V gene (reference sequence). This CDR3 comprises 16 residues. The V end was cut by 2 bases, the J end by 3 bases, with 16 bases between. The CDR3 coding sequence is TGTGCCAGCAGCTTAAGGGGGGTCGGGACAAAAGAGACCCAGTACTTC. As protein: CASSLRGVGTKETQYF.

This clonotype was recorded many times. The rearrangement links TRBV6-5 to TRBJ2-3; 8 bases agree with TRBD2. The CDR3 loop spans 15 amino acids. Per the germline V gene, CDR1 is MNHEY and CDR2 is SVGAGI. V shed 2 bases and J 6 bases; nucleotides not matched to a gene: 7. The CDR3 region is CASSYGAGGLDTQYF. In nucleotides, the CDR3 is TGTGCCAGCAGTTACGGGGCGGGAGGCCTGGATACGCAGTATTTT.

The chain combines TRBV2 with TRBJ2-7, with D maybe TRBD1 (5 bases). The CDR3 is 13 amino acids. V was shortened by 3 bases and J by 2 bases, with 8 bases between the two germline ends. CDR1 and CDR2 from the germline V gene are SNHLY and FYNNEI. The CDR3 sequence: CASSDRVPYEQYF. For the CDR3, the DNA is TGTGCCAGCAGTGACAGGGTACCCTACGAGCAGTACTTC.

In this sample, this clonotype turned up a few times. The CDR3 bases are TGTGCCAGCAGCGAACAGGGCCCTCTGGCCGGGGAGCTGTTTTTT. Translating it yields CASSEQGPLAGELFF. This chain connects TRBV25-1 to TRBJ2-2; a weak D match, TRBD1 (6 bases). The V gene's germline CDR1 is MGHDK and CDR2 SYGVNS. The CDR3 totals 15 residues. The germline V and J ends were trimmed by 6 bases and 6 bases, with 17 bases remaining between them.